These 23 T cell receptor beta chains came from one sample sequenced in a study of tumor-infiltrating lymphocytes in primary liver carcinoma. Starting from 500 ng of total RNA, TCR beta cDNA was produced with a primer in the constant region. A slightly modified ARM-PCR protocol with three nested multiplex PCR rounds produced these TCR beta libraries. The first two PCR rounds used TRBV1-TRBV30 primers with a Cbeta primer, approximately 10 cycles each. MiXCR, applied by TCRdb to the multiplex PCR reads, yields one record per CDR3 protein. The sample lists 40,000 to 55,000 distinct CDR3 sequences, 71% occurring once. For each extraction, RNA and DNA were obtained together from about 19-30 mg of unsorted bulk tissue. The sample taken for sequencing was liver tumor tissue from sampling region 5. Subset given: tumor region T5, tumor centre. The receptors stem from a man aged 35 to 55 with primary liver carcinoma and hepatitis B virus infection.

As concerns this clonotype: A much larger clone is a single base away; this may be a read error. The V gene is TRBV5-4, the J gene TRBJ1-1, with D perhaps TRBD1 (5 bases). This CDR3 region has 15 residues. CDR1 SGHNT and CDR2 YYREEE come from the germline V gene (reference sequence). V was clipped by 3 bases and J by 0 bases, with 12 bases between them. CDR3 bases: TGTGCCAGCAGCTCCCCGCGGGGGATGAACACTGAAGCTTTCTTT. It yields the protein CASSSPRGMNTEAFF.

The table lists this clonotype with a count of one. The CDR3 ends on some other residue instead of the conserved phenylalanine or tryptophan, so this is likely a read error. Because the CDR3's place on the DNA is in doubt, the DNA is left out and the CDR3 is given as listed by TCRdb. The chain recombines TRBV6-6 with TRBJ1-5. The germline gives CDR1 MNHNY, CDR2 SVGAGI (reference sequence). The CDR3 is 16 amino acids long, termini counted. The CDR3 sequence is CASSYRVEYSNQPQCL.

V is TRBV20-1 and J is TRBJ2-1; 10 bases are shared with TRBD2. This CDR3 is built from 14 residues. The ends lost 6 bases at V and 6 bases at J; junction bases unmatched: 8. The germline V gene encodes CDR1 DFQATT and CDR2 SNEGSKA (reference sequence). This chain's CDR3 is CSAGAGGGGNEQFF. The DNA for the CDR3 is TGCAGTGCCGGAGCGGGAGGGGGTGGCAATGAGCAGTTCTTC.

Concerning this clonotype: This CDR3 is missing its conserved last phenylalanine or tryptophan, likely due to a read error. The chain is built from TRBV5-5 and TRBJ1-2; TRBD1 agrees at 9 bases. CDR3 length: 14 amino acids. With V trimmed by 4 bases and J by 5 bases, 6 bases remained unmatched. Germline V CDR1 and CDR2: SGHKS, YYEKEE (reference sequence). The CDR3 reads CASSPGTGSYGYTL. In DNA, the CDR3 is TGTGCCAGCAGCCCCGGGACAGGGAGTTATGGCTACACCTTA.

The chain links TRBV9 to TRBJ1-5; D is undetermined. Trimming cost V 4 bases and J 6 bases, with 17 bases left between them. The CDR3 extends over 15 amino acids. Germline assignment: CDR1 SGDLS and CDR2 YYNGEE. The CDR3 protein is CASSLEPFFSQPQHF. The CDR3 nucleotides are TGTGCCAGCAGCCTAGAACCCTTCTTTAGTCAGCCCCAGCATTTT.

This clonotype was observed many times. The J gene is TRBJ2-7, the V gene TRBV29-1, with TRBD2 matching 7 bases. This CDR3 is 14 amino acids long. The germline gives CDR1 SQVTM, CDR2 ANQGSEA. Trimming took 3 bases from V and 6 from J; bases not matched to a gene: 11. CDR3 loop: CSVDRSGGSGEQYF. As DNA, the CDR3 is TGCAGCGTTGATCGCTCTGGCGGGAGTGGCGAGCAGTACTTC.

CDR3 sequence: CASRVQNTEAFF. CDR3 nucleotide sequence: TGTGCCAGCAGAGTACAAAACACTGAAGCTTTCTTT. This sequence joins TRBV7-8 and TRBJ1-1; the D is unclear. CDR3 length: 12 residues. The V and J ends lost 6 bases and 2 bases respectively, with 7 bases between them. Germline V gives CDR1 SGHVS, CDR2 FQNEAQ.

Of note for this clonotype: The conserved phenylalanine or tryptophan is not found at the CDR3 terminus, so this likely reflects a read error. The genes are TRBV29-1 and TRBJ2-5, with D possibly TRBD2 on 6 matching bases. Germline V gives CDR1 SQVTM, CDR2 ANQGSEA. The CDR3 spans 12 residues. V was pared by 2 bases and J by 9 bases, with 13 bases between. The CDR3, as DNA: TGCAGCGTTGAAACAGTCGGGGAGGCCCAGTACTTA. Translating it yields CSVETVGEAQYL.

This chain uses TRBV29-1 with TRBJ2-3, with D tentatively TRBD2 (6 bases). CDR3 length: 14 residues. Germline V gives CDR1 SQVTM, CDR2 ANQGSEA. V was trimmed by 5 bases and J by 8 bases, leaving 20 bases between them. Written as DNA, the CDR3 is TGCAGCGTTCTTCTTCCGGGACTGGTAGTTACGCAGTATTTT. This translates into CSVLLPGLVVTQYF.

This clonotype was counted at least ten times. The genes are TRBV10-3 and TRBJ2-6, with D tentatively TRBD1 (5 bases). Germline lookup yields CDR1 ENHRY and CDR2 SYGVKD. The CDR3 runs 14 residues. V dropped 6 bases and J dropped 0 bases, with 6 bases sitting between them. CDR3 DNA sequence: TGTGCCATCAGGGACAACTCTGGGGCCAACGTCCTGACTTTC. Encoded protein: CAIRDNSGANVLTF.

The rearrangement joins TRBV4-2 to TRBJ2-7; D might be TRBD2 (6 bases). The ends were cut back, 5 bases at V and 4 bases at J, with 18 bases in the middle. The CDR3 extends over 15 amino acids. The germline CDR1 and CDR2 sequences are LGHNA and YNFKEQ. The chain's CDR3 is CASSVQRNGRYEQYF. The DNA of the CDR3 is TGTGCCAGCAGCGTCCAGCGGAACGGGAGATACGAGCAGTACTTC.

About this clonotype: Mismatch with germline at one junction end may stem from a read error. The rearrangement links TRBV6-5 to TRBJ2-7; either TRBD1 or TRBD2 may fit D (5 bases each). In germline, CDR1 is MNHEY, CDR2 SVGAGI. This CDR3 has 15 residues. The CDR3 sequence: CASSYDYRSSYGQYF. CDR3 bases: TGTGCTAGCAGTTACGACTACAGGAGCTCCTACGGGCAGTACTTC.

This clonotype turned up a few times. The chain carries TRBV19 and TRBJ2-7; D may be TRBD1 (5 bases). The length of the CDR3 is 15 residues. Trimming removed 6 bases at V and 0 bases at J, with 15 bases between. Germline V gene data show CDR1 as LNHDA and CDR2 as SQIVND (reference sequence). CDR3 sequence (DNA): TGTGCCAGTAGCCCCCTTCAGGGAAGCTCCTACGAGCAGTACTTC. This sequence encodes CASSPLQGSSYEQYF.

Remarks on this clonotype: It is likely a read error, because the conserved phenylalanine at the end of the CDR3 is missing. The chain couples TRBV11-2 to TRBJ2-2; TRBD2 is a possible D gene (6 bases). Looked up from germline, CDR1 is SGHAT and CDR2 is FQNNGV. The CDR3 consists of 16 residues. V was pared by 5 bases and J by 5 bases, with 18 bases between. The CDR3 protein is CASSIVALARTGELFS. The CDR3 DNA reads as TGTGCCAGCAGCATAGTGGCGCTAGCGAGAACCGGGGAGCTGTTTTCT.

This clonotype was seen at least ten times. The chain employs TRBV5-5 and TRBJ1-2; no clear D gene. Per germline, CDR1 SGHKS and CDR2 YYEKEE (reference sequence). Trimming removed 3 bases from V and 9 bases from J, with 15 bases in between. This CDR3 has 13 amino acids. CDR3 in amino acids: CASSSSIGLSYTF. CDR3 bases: TGTGCCAGCAGCTCTAGTATAGGGTTAAGCTACACCTTC.

Remarks on this clonotype: A read error may account for a junction end that differs from germline. The chain joins TRBV6-5 to TRBJ2-6; the match to TRBD1 covers 8 bases. There are 18 residues in the CDR3. The germline CDR1 and CDR2 sequences are MNHEY and SVGAGI. CDR3 residues: CASSLWTGMKTGVNVLTF. CDR3 nucleotide sequence: TGTGCCAGCAGTCTCTGGACAGGGATGAAAACTGGGGTCAACGTCCTGACTTTC.

A word on this clonotype: Germline is not matched at one junction end, which may reflect a read error. CDR3 residues: CANSYVLQPQHF. For the CDR3, the DNA is TGTGCCAACAGTTATGTTTTGCAGCCCCAACATTTT. The rearrangement links TRBV6-2 or TRBV6-3 to TRBJ1-5; unclear D gene. The length of the CDR3 is 12 residues. The germline gives CDR1 MNHEY, CDR2 SVGEGT.

Note on this clonotype: This may be a read error, as it is one base from a much larger clone. This chain connects TRBV5-6 to TRBJ2-1, with D perhaps TRBD2 (5 bases). V lost 2 bases and J 15 bases, leaving 12 bases between the germline ends. Germline assignment: CDR1 SGHDT and CDR2 YYEEEE. CDR3 size: 11 residues. The CDR3 loop reads CASSFRTQGFF. CDR3 nucleotide sequence: TGTGCCAGCAGCTTTAGGACTCAAGGGTTCTTC.

The chain has TRBV11-2 and TRBJ2-5; D possibly corresponds to TRBD1 (5 bases). V was clipped by 0 bases and J by 14 bases, with 19 bases between them. Germline CDR1 and CDR2: SGHAT and FQNNGV. The CDR3 loop spans 14 amino acids. The CDR3 DNA sequence: TGTGCCAGCAGCTTAGAAAGGGGCATTGAGACTCACTACTTC. Translating gives CASSLERGIETHYF.

The CDR3 sequence is CASSRDGTQSSADTQYF. DNA of the CDR3: TGCGCCAGCAGCCGGGATGGTACACAGTCTAGCGCAGATACGCAGTATTTT. The gene calls are TRBV4-1 and TRBJ2-3; the D gene is possibly TRBD2 (6 bases). The CDR3 loop spans 17 amino acids. The germline V gene has CDR1 MGHRA and CDR2 YSYEKL. The V gene lost 4 bases and the J gene lost 4 bases, with 21 bases spanning the gap.

This clonotype was recorded only once. An end of the junction differs from the germline gene, which may be a read error. The CDR3 loop is CANSQLGTGVTDTQYF. The CDR3 region has the DNA TGCGCCAACAGCCAGCTCGGGACAGGGGTTACAGATACGCAATATTTT. J is TRBJ2-3 and V is TRBV4-1; TRBD1 agrees at 10 bases. The CDR3 contains 16 residues. Germline V gene data show CDR1 as MGHRA and CDR2 as YSYEKL.

V and J are TRBV5-1 and TRBJ1-2; 7 nucleotides line up with TRBD1. CDR1 and CDR2 from the germline V gene are SGHRS and YFSETQ. After removal of 2 bases from V and 8 bases from J, the junction contained 9 bases not matched to a gene. This CDR3 region has 14 residues. CDR3 amino acids: CASSLSTGPEGYTF. CDR3 in DNA: TGCGCCAGCAGCTTATCGACAGGGCCAGAAGGCTACACCTTC. Full variable domain (remainder filled in from reference TRBV5-1 and TRBJ1-2): KAGVTQTPRYLIKTRGQQVTLSCSPISGHRSVSWYQQTPGQGLQFLFEYFSETQRNKGNFPGRFSGRQFSNSRSEMNVSTLELGDSALYLCASSLSTGPEGYTFGSGTRLTVV.

The rearrangement links TRBV5-4 to TRBJ1-2; the D is unclear. Germline V gives CDR1 SGHNT, CDR2 YYREEE (reference sequence). Deletions cut 2 bases from V and 12 bases from J, with 17 bases between. The CDR3 is 13 residues long. The CDR3 protein is CASSLNGGVRHTF. The CDR3 DNA is TGTGCCAGCAGCTTAAACGGTGGTGTCAGGCACACCTTC.